One and the same sample provided the 16 T cell receptor beta chains below, sequenced in a study of blood T cell repertoires in COVID-19. The data were produced by immunoSEQ multiplex PCR, yet TCRdb's version contains in-frame clones alone and is incomplete. The data hold about 250,000 clones, with about 82% observed a single time. Sequenced material: PBMCs or T cells enriched from blood (not recorded which). Receptors originate from a woman in her fifties or sixties with acute COVID-19.

This clone was seen a single time. The rearrangement uses TRBV5-1 and TRBJ2-7, with D unresolved. Germline CDR1 SGHRS, CDR2 YFSETQ. V lost 0 bases and J 2 bases, leaving 6 bases between the germline ends. There are 13 residues in the CDR3. The CDR3 DNA is TGCGCCAGCAGCTTGGATCTACCCTACGAGCAGTACTTC. It is translated as CASSLDLPYEQYF. The full variable domain, rest sourced from reference TRBV5-1 and TRBJ2-7, is KAGVTQTPRYLIKTRGQQVTLSCSPISGHRSVSWYQQTPGQGLQFLFEYFSETQRNKGNFPGRFSGRQFSNSRSEMNVSTLELGDSALYLCASSLDLPYEQYFGPGTRLTVT.

The chain employs TRBV29-1 and TRBJ1-1; 9 nucleotides line up with TRBD1. Germline values: CDR1 SQVTM, CDR2 ANQGSEA. CDR3 length: 13 amino acids. J lost 4 bases, V lost 7 bases, and 7 bases had no gene match. CDR3 loop: CSAPGQGPTEAFF. CDR3 bases: TGCAGCGCCCCGGGACAGGGCCCCACTGAAGCTTTCTTT.

CDR3 DNA sequence: TGTGCCAGCAGCTTAGCGGGACTAGGGGGGCACAATGAGCAGTTCTTC. It specifies CASSLAGLGGHNEQFF. The gene calls are TRBV7-9 and TRBJ2-1; TRBD2 matches 8 bases. CDR1 SEHNR and CDR2 FQNEAQ come from the germline V gene (reference sequence). The length of the CDR3 is 16 residues. J gave up 5 bases and V 0 bases, and 6 bases lay outside the gene matches.

This rearrangement joins TRBV4-1 to TRBJ1-5; no reliable D call. CDR1 and CDR2 (germline): MGHRA, YSYEKL. V lost 0 bases and J lost 4, with 10 bases in between. The CDR3 is 15 residues long. This CDR3 reads CASSQDVQNNQPQHF. The CDR3 bases are TGCGCCAGCAGCCAAGATGTTCAGAATAATCAGCCCCAGCATTTT.

The chain joins TRBV27 to TRBJ1-4; D perhaps matches TRBD1 (5 bases). The CDR3 runs to 15 residues. Looked up from germline, CDR1 is MNHEY and CDR2 is SMNVEV (reference sequence). Trimming took 5 bases from V and 8 from J, leaving 18 bases between them. CDR3 DNA sequence: TGTGCCAGCAGTCTCGACAGCGCCTTGGTGGAAAAACTGTTTTTT. Residues: CASSLDSALVEKLFF.

The gene calls are TRBV27 and TRBJ2-5, with unresolved D. The CDR3 consists of 14 residues. CDR1 and CDR2 from the germline V gene are MNHEY and SMNVEV (reference sequence). With 3 bases removed from V and 4 bases from J, the gap between germline ends came to 12 bases. CDR3 protein: CASSFSWRGETQYF. The CDR3 DNA reads as TGTGCCAGCAGTTTCTCATGGAGAGGAGAGACCCAGTACTTC.

The J gene is TRBJ2-5, the V gene TRBV18; possibly TRBD2 for D (7 bases). The germline V gene has CDR1 KGHSH and CDR2 LQKENI. V lost 3 bases and J lost 4, with 15 bases in between. This CDR3 has 15 amino acids. The CDR3 region has the DNA TGTGCCAGCTCACCCTCGGGCGGGGGCCGAGAGACCCAGTACTTC. Protein product: CASSPSGGGRETQYF. Based on the CDR3 plus reference TRBV18 and TRBJ2-5, the full variable domain is NAGVMQNPRHLVRRRGQEARLRCSPMKGHSHVYWYRQLPEEGLKFMVYLQKENIIDESGMPKERFSAEFPKEGPSILRIQQVVRGDSAAYFCASSPSGGGRETQYFGPGTRLLVL.

The chain has TRBV19 and TRBJ1-4; D not certain. The germline gives CDR1 LNHDA, CDR2 SQIVND (reference sequence). Trimming pared 6 bases from V and 8 bases from J, leaving 19 bases between. The CDR3 runs to 15 residues. This CDR3 reads CASSPRTGVHEKLFF. In DNA form, the CDR3 reads TGTGCCAGTAGCCCAAGGACGGGAGTCCACGAAAAACTGTTTTTT. Filled out from reference TRBV19 and TRBJ1-4, the complete variable domain reads DGGITQSPKYLFRKEGQNVTLSCEQNLNHDAMYWYRQDPGQGLRLIYYSQIVNDFQKGDIAEGYSVSREKKESFPLTVTSAQKNPTAFYLCASSPRTGVHEKLFFGSGTQLSVL.

The chain is built from TRBV13 and TRBJ2-1; D is possibly TRBD1 (5 bases). This CDR3 comprises 14 residues. Germline CDR1 and CDR2: PRHDT and FYEKMQ (reference sequence). With 5 bases removed from V and 0 bases from J, the gap between germline ends came to 8 bases. The CDR3 sequence: CASSQGVSYNEQFF. The CDR3 DNA sequence: TGTGCCAGCAGCCAGGGTGTCTCCTACAATGAGCAGTTCTTC.

The chain uses TRBV9 and TRBJ2-3; 8 positions agree with TRBD2. This CDR3 is built from 16 residues. The ends lost 4 bases at V and 2 bases at J; junction bases unmatched: 9. Germline V gene sequence: CDR1 SGDLS, CDR2 YYNGEE. Written as DNA, the CDR3 is TGTGCCAGCAGCAAAAATAGCGGGGCGAACACAGATACGCAGTATTTT. Its protein product is CASSKNSGANTDTQYF.

J is TRBJ2-7 and V is TRBV7-2; 9 nucleotides match TRBD1. V was clipped by 5 bases and J by 6 bases; unmatched bases: 5. The CDR3 has 13 amino acids. Germline V lookup: CDR1 SGHTA, CDR2 FQGNSA. The CDR3, as DNA: TGTGCCAGCAGCCTGACAGGGGGTGGCGAGCAGTACTTC. It translates to CASSLTGGGEQYF.

The V gene is TRBV3-1 (or the pseudogene TRBV3-2), the J gene TRBJ1-5; D remains ambiguous. This CDR3 is built from 15 residues. Germline V gene sequence: CDR1 LGHDT, CDR2 YNNKEL (reference sequence). V shed 4 bases and J shed 7 bases, with 17 bases lying between them. In nucleotides, the CDR3 is TGTGCCAGCAGCCGTTCCGGCCCCGGAGGACAGCCCCAGCATTTT. It yields the protein CASSRSGPGGQPQHF.

The J gene is TRBJ1-6, the V gene TRBV7-8; 7 bases map to TRBD1. The germline V gene has CDR1 SGHVS and CDR2 FQNEAQ. This CDR3 region has 15 residues. V lost 5 bases to trimming and J lost 7 bases; unmatched junction nucleotides: 8. Written as DNA, the CDR3 is TGTGCCAGCAGCACCCGACAGGGTTGGAATTCACCCCTCCACTTT. This translates into CASSTRQGWNSPLHF.

CDR3 DNA sequence: TGTGCCTGGAGTGTTAACGGACAGACTGAAGCTTTCTTT. Its translation is CAWSVNGQTEAFF. The chain has TRBV30 and TRBJ1-1; tentatively, D is TRBD1 (6 bases). V was cut by 0 bases and J by 5 bases, with 10 bases left in between. CDR3 length: 13 residues. Germline V CDR1 and CDR2: GTSNPN, SVGIG (reference sequence).

V usage is TRBV5-4 and J usage is TRBJ2-7; TRBD1 matches 9 bases. The trim removed 4 bases at V and 0 bases at J, leaving 5 bases unmatched. Per germline, CDR1 SGHNT and CDR2 YYREEE (reference sequence). This CDR3 contains 15 residues. Written as DNA, the CDR3 is TGTGCCAGCAGCCGCCCGGGACAGGGCTCCTACGAGCAGTACTTC. Translated: CASSRPGQGSYEQYF.

The chain combines TRBV19 with TRBJ1-2; D possibly corresponds to TRBD1 (5 bases). CDR1 LNHDA and CDR2 SQIVND come from the germline V gene (reference sequence). This CDR3 is built from 15 residues. The V end was cut by 5 bases, the J end by 2 bases, with 15 bases between. The CDR3 DNA reads as TGTGCCAGTAGTGTTCAGGGCCTTGGAAACTATGGCTACACCTTC. Protein sequence: CASSVQGLGNYGYTF.